This T cell receptor (beta chain) appears in the sequencing data of a study of blood T cell repertoires in COVID-19 (TCRdb year 2020). About the study as a whole: Samples from collaborators originated in the United States, Italy and Spain and spanned both the acute and convalescent phases of COVID-19. The material from the prospective study consisted of cDNA or gDNA derived from T cells, B-cell-depleted T cells, or PBMCs. The dataset comprised deeply sampled blood TCRbeta repertoires from subjects exposed to, actively infected with, or recovered from COVID-19. The repertoires were released in a freely available public database intended as a resource for research on the immune response to SARS-CoV-2. Samples were obtained from the ongoing ImmuneRACE study (first 160 participants) and from about 1,300 subjects provided by 6 global collaborators. Nearly every sample came with metadata listing a de-identified subject ID, COVID-19 status, age in years and sex. Where HLA class I and class II types were available, the types were taken from metadata supplied by the sample provider, not from assay-based typing. On the study overall, not on this receptor specifically: The quantity of clinical and demographic metadata differed by source and by participant and was supplied without curation.

A remark on this clone: Its cognate antigen has yet to be identified. Base qualities are not at hand, and no much larger clone is one base apart.

Whole blood was collected in K2EDTA tubes by collaborating institutions according to the institutions' own protocols. For TCRbeta analysis, collaborators shipped samples as frozen whole blood, isolated PBMCs, or DNA extracted from either of those sample types. V is reduced by 1 base and J by 6 bases, leaving a spacing of 9 bases between them. The CDR3 contains 13 residues, cysteine and phenylalanine counted. Kept here is only the CDR3 DNA, which spans 39 bases and is read in frame from base 1. Based on the germline V gene, the CDR1 and CDR2 sequences are SGHDN and FVKESK. TCRbeta CDR3 regions were amplified from genomic DNA using the immunoSEQ Assay, a bias-controlled multiplex PCR. The original pipeline was this. The number of nucleated cells in each sample was estimated from the amplification of reference gene primers within the assay. To quantify the absolute abundance of each unique TCRbeta CDR3 rearrangement, sequence reads were collapsed and filtered. For each sample, productive Simpson clonality was calculated by taking the square root of Simpson's diversity index across productive rearrangements. TCRdb carries this immuneACCESS record with in-frame sequences only. Its versions omit some clonotypes, under half of them owing to an unresolved V gene in the studies checked, with the rest unexplained. Clonal size and the V and J genes are those of that table, whereas D and trimming came from the DNA. Counted in this sample were about 250,000 clones; roughly 80% of them appeared once. Clones ranked in the top ten supply around 8.9% of the sample.

The chain is encoded by TRBV14 joined to TRBJ1-2; too little of a D gene remains to name it. This clonotype was obtained from a man of 80 years or more with acute or convalescent COVID-19. Sequencing used peripheral blood. In nucleotide form, the sequence is TGTGCCAGCAGCCAAGCAATCCCCAATGGCTACACCTTC. This encodes CASSQAIPNGYTF.